This paragraph covers one T cell receptor beta chain sequence. This entry comes from a study of early T cells in non-severe SARS-CoV-2 infection. Using its own MiXCR run on the 5' RACE reads, TCRdb lists one record per CDR3 protein. This table has about 81,000 distinct CDR3 sequences, 11% to 15% appearing once. Germline loops: CDR1 LGHDT, CDR2 YNNKEL (reference sequence). This CDR3 has 15 amino acids. Unmatched junction bases numbered 6, after V lost 5 bases and J lost 2 bases. This clonotype originated in an adult who was a healthcare worker with PCR-confirmed SARS-CoV-2 infection or an uninfected control (not recorded which). Sequencing was done on a sample of whole blood. This sequence joins TRBV3-1 and TRBJ2-3, with TRBD2 identical over 8 bases. CDR3 in amino acids: CASSIRSGATDTQYF. The CDR3 coding sequence is TGTGCCAGCAGCATCCGTAGCGGGGCCACAGATACGCAGTATTTT.